This TCR beta chain was identified during a study of PD-L1 blockade in urothelial cancer. Study-wide context: Samples of blood were analyzed 3 weeks (second dose) and 6 weeks after treatment start. The study recovered a median of 141,255 T cells per blood sample.

Time point of the sample: peripheral blood 6 weeks after treatment start. Each patient gave between 1 and 8 samples of peripheral blood mononuclear cells, which were collected pretreatment and during treatment. Trimming shortened V by 5 bases and J by 0 bases, and 7 bases separated the two germline ends. The CDR3 totals 13 residues. Germline V lookup: CDR1 MNHEY, CDR2 SMNVEV (reference sequence). Libraries were prepared by immunoSEQ multiplex PCR; TCRdb keeps only in-frame clonotypes and omits some of them. Of around 26,000 clones in the sample, approximately 86% were seen once. Here the sequenced sample was PBMCs, taken around atezolizumab (anti-PD-L1) treatment. The gene calls are TRBV27 and TRBJ2-5; D is unclear. The TCR was taken from a man between 65 and 80 years old with urothelial cancer. In DNA, the CDR3 is TGTGCCAGCAGTAGGCGGAACCAAGAGACCCAGTACTTC. Its translation is CASSRRNQETQYF.